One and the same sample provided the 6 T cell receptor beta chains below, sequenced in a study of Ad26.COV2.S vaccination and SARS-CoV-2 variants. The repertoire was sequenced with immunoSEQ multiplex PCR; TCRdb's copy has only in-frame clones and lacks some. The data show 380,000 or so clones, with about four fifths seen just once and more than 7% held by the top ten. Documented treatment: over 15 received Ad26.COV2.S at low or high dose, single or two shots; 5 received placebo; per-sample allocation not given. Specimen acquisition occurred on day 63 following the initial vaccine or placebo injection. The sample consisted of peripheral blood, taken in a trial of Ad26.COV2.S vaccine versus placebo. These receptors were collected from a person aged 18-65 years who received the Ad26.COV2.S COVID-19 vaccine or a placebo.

CDR3 bases: TGTGCCAGCAGCTTAGCCCCACTCTCGGGTGGCTACACCTTC. Residues: CASSLAPLSGGYTF. This rearrangement joins TRBV7-2 to TRBJ1-2; D is undetermined. Trimming pared 0 bases from V and 7 bases from J, leaving 12 bases between. The germline gives CDR1 SGHTA, CDR2 FQGNSA. This CDR3 has 14 amino acids.

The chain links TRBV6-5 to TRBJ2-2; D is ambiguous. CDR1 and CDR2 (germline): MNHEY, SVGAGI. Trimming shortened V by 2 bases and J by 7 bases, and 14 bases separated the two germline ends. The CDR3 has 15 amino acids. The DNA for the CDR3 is TGTGCCAGCAGTTACCTATCCGGAACTTTCGGGGAGCTGTTTTTT. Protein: CASSYLSGTFGELFF.

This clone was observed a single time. The CDR3 nucleotides are TGTGCCAGCTCACCAGCCGGGACAGGGTATGGCTACACCTTC. As protein: CASSPAGTGYGYTF. J is TRBJ1-2 and V is TRBV18; 9 bases are a match to TRBD1. CDR1 KGHSH and CDR2 LQKENI come from the germline V gene. Unmatched junction bases numbered 3, after V lost 2 bases and J lost 5 bases. The CDR3 has 14 residues.

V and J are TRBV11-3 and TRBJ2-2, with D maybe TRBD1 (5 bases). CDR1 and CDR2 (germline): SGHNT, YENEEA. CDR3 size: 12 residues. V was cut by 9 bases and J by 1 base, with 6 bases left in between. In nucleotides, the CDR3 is TGTGCCAGTCAGGGGAACACCGGGGAGCTGTTTTTT. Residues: CASQGNTGELFF.

DNA of the CDR3: TGTGCCAGCAGCGTAGGCGGCAGGGGGCCGGCAGATACGCAGTATTTT. Amino acid sequence: CASSVGGRGPADTQYF. The rearrangement joins TRBV9 to TRBJ2-3, with 8 positions matching TRBD1. CDR3 length equals 16 residues. J gave up 4 bases and V 0 bases, and 7 bases lay outside the gene matches. Per the germline V gene, CDR1 is SGDLS and CDR2 is YYNGEE.

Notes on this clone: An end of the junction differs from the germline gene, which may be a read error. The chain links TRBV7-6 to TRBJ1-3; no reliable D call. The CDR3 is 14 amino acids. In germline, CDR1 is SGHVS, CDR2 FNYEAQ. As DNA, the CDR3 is TGTGCCAGCAGCTTAAGAGGGTTAATGAACCGGCCTTCTTTT. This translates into CASSLRGLMNRPSF.